These 18 T cell receptor beta chains originate from one sample sequenced in a study of neurological immune-mediated disorders. TCRdb re-analysed the 5' RACE reads in MiXCR, keeping a single row per CDR3 protein. The data contain roughly 70,000 distinct CDR3 sequences, roughly 5.6% of them singletons. Material for sequencing was PBMCs. All receptors derive from a woman in her 30s with multiple sclerosis.

This clonotype was detected ten times or more. The V gene is TRBV20-1, the J gene TRBJ1-6; tentatively, D is TRBD1 (6 bases). The CDR3 length is 14 residues. The V gene's germline CDR1 is DFQATT and CDR2 SNEGSKA (reference sequence). Trimming took off 6 bases at V and 8 bases at J, with 17 bases between the two ends. CDR3 loop: CSAPVGTSYSPLHF. CDR3 DNA sequence: TGCAGTGCGCCGGTTGGGACATCTTATTCACCCCTCCACTTT.

This sequence joins TRBV2 and TRBJ2-7; D gene uncertain. Germline values: CDR1 SNHLY, CDR2 FYNNEI. Trimming pared 5 bases from V and 2 bases from J, leaving 7 bases between. The CDR3 covers 12 residues. The CDR3 region has the DNA TGTGCCAGCAGTATACGCCCCTACGAGCAGTACTTC. Translated, it gives CASSIRPYEQYF.

This clonotype showed up many times. This may stem from a read error, because a much larger clone lies one nucleotide away. The chain employs TRBV29-1 and TRBJ1-5; D is undetermined. CDR1 and CDR2 (germline): SQVTM, ANQGSEA. The CDR3 sequence is 15 residues long. Trimming shortened V by 4 bases and J by 2 bases, and 15 bases separated the two germline ends. The CDR3 nucleotides are TGCAGCGTTGCAGACGGGGTCATTGGCAATCAGCCCCAGCATTTT. This sequence encodes CSVADGVIGNQPQHF.

The table lists this clonotype with many counts. The chain is built from TRBV5-1 and TRBJ1-5; D not resolved. This CDR3 comprises 14 residues. Trimming took off 2 bases at V and 1 base at J, with 7 bases between the two ends. Germline-derived CDR1 and CDR2 are SGHRS and YFSETQ. CDR3 bases: TGCGCCAGCAGCTTAGGAAAGAGCAATCAGCCCCAGCATTTT. It is translated as CASSLGKSNQPQHF.

The table lists this clonotype with many counts. The rearrangement links TRBV5-1 to TRBJ2-3; 9 nucleotides match TRBD2. The CDR3 is 14 amino acids. Germline CDR1 and CDR2: SGHRS and YFSETQ. Unmatched junction bases numbered 8, after V lost 10 bases and J lost 2 bases. The DNA of the CDR3 is TGCGCCGGAAGAAGCGGGGGGCCCACAGATACGCAGTATTTT. Translating it yields CAGRSGGPTDTQYF.

This clonotype was recorded many times. V usage is TRBV7-2 and J usage is TRBJ2-5; D is uncertain. The CDR3 extends over 15 amino acids. Looked up from germline, CDR1 is SGHTA and CDR2 is FQGNSA. Trimming removed 1 base at V and 2 bases at J, with 11 bases between. The CDR3 DNA reads as TGTGCCAGCAGCTTAGGAATAGATGGGCAAGAGACCCAGTACTTC. Translated: CASSLGIDGQETQYF.

This clonotype came up many times. The CDR3 bases are TGCAGTGCTCGACGTGGGACAGACCCCCAAGAGACCCAGTACTTC. Its protein is CSARRGTDPQETQYF. The chain couples TRBV20-1 to TRBJ2-5, with 7 nucleotides matching TRBD1. With 5 bases clipped from V and 1 base from J, the junction kept 10 bases outside the gene matches. The length of the CDR3 is 15 residues. Germline CDR1 and CDR2: DFQATT and SNEGSKA (reference sequence).

This clonotype was seen many times. The gene calls are TRBV29-1 and TRBJ2-7; D gene unclear. Germline CDR1 and CDR2: SQVTM and ANQGSEA. The CDR3 is made up of 10 amino acids. Trimming left V 6 bases short and J 7 bases short, with 10 bases between. The CDR3 DNA reads as TGCAGCGTGGAGATAGGGGAGCAGTACTTC. It is translated as CSVEIGEQYF.

The chain employs TRBV19 and TRBJ1-5, with D perhaps matching TRBD1 (5 bases). The CDR3 totals 13 residues. Germline V gene lookup returns CDR1 LNHDA and CDR2 SQIVND (reference sequence). Trimming left V 4 bases short and J 4 bases short, with 8 bases between. CDR3 protein: CASSTGTNQPQHF. As DNA, the CDR3 is TGTGCCAGTAGTACGGGGACTAATCAGCCCCAGCATTTT.

Turning to this clonotype: Just one base apart from a much larger clone, this may be a read error. The chain uses TRBV3-1 and TRBJ2-5; D unclear. The CDR3 contains 14 residues. V lost 3 bases to trimming and J lost 2 bases, with 10 bases between them. CDR1 and CDR2 from the germline V gene are LGHDT and YNNKEL (reference sequence). The CDR3 region has the DNA TGTGCCAGCAGCCACCTGGGAACGCAAGAGACCCAGTACTTC. This codes for CASSHLGTQETQYF.

This clonotype was detected only a few times. The chain combines TRBV10-3 with TRBJ1-4, with no clear D. Germline lookup yields CDR1 ENHRY and CDR2 SYGVKD. The CDR3 length is 15 residues. Trimming shortened V by 6 bases and J by 0 bases, and 11 bases separated the two germline ends. The CDR3 DNA reads as TGTGCCATCAGCCCACAGAGTGCAACTAATGAAAAACTGTTTTTT. Protein product: CAISPQSATNEKLFF.

The table lists this clonotype with many counts. A read error is possible here, since a much larger clone lies one base away. J is TRBJ2-2 and V is TRBV5-1; TRBD1 or TRBD2 may be the D gene (5 bases each). The CDR3 has 17 amino acids. V was clipped by 4 bases and J by 4 bases, with 20 bases between them. Germline CDR1 reads SGHRS; CDR2 reads YFSETQ. CDR3 coding DNA: TGCGCCAGCAGCCCCAACCGGGCCTGGGGGACCACCGGGGAGCTGTTTTTT. Amino acid sequence: CASSPNRAWGTTGELFF.

This clonotype occurred many times. The chain uses TRBV6-5 and TRBJ1-1; tentatively, D is TRBD1 (5 bases). Per the germline V gene, CDR1 is MNHEY and CDR2 is SVGAGI. The CDR3 length is 14 residues. Deletions cut 0 bases from V and 10 bases from J, with 15 bases between. The CDR3 loop is CASSYSRAGYAAFF. The CDR3 nucleotides read TGTGCCAGCAGTTACTCGAGGGCAGGGTATGCAGCTTTCTTT.

Ten or more counts support this clonotype. The V gene is TRBV28, the J gene TRBJ2-7, with 8 bases aligning to TRBD1. J was trimmed by 2 bases and V by 3 bases; bases with no gene match: 6. Germline lookup yields CDR1 MDHEN and CDR2 SYDVKM. This CDR3 region has 15 residues. The CDR3 DNA reads as TGTGCCAGCAGTTTGGGACAGGAACTTCCCTACGAGCAGTACTTC. Protein product: CASSLGQELPYEQYF.

This rearrangement joins TRBV24-1 to TRBJ2-1; D unclear. Trimming removed 4 bases from V and 10 bases from J, with 7 bases in between. This CDR3 is built from 11 residues. The germline V gene encodes CDR1 KGHDR and CDR2 SFDVKD. CDR3 nucleotides: TGTGCCACCAGTGAACAAGACGAGCAGTTCTTC. Translation: CATSEQDEQFF.

This clonotype was detected many times. The genes are TRBV15 and TRBJ2-1, with 10 nucleotides matching TRBD2. Germline trimming cut 2 bases from V and 12 bases from J; bases unmatched to any gene: 10. The germline V gene has CDR1 LNHNV and CDR2 YYDKDF (reference sequence). The CDR3 contains 15 residues. The CDR3 DNA follows: TGTGCCACCAGCAGACTAACTAGCGGGGAGGGACCGCAGTTCTTC. This translates into CATSRLTSGEGPQFF.

Ten or more counts support this clonotype. The chain employs TRBV7-2 and TRBJ1-5, with D possibly being TRBD1 (5 bases). V lost 5 bases to trimming and J lost 3 bases, with 17 bases between them. CDR3 size: 16 residues. Germline lookup yields CDR1 SGHTA and CDR2 FQGNSA. The CDR3 nucleotides are TGTGCCAGCAGCCTCCGTTGGGGGGAGGTCAATCAGCCCCAGCATTTT. Translated: CASSLRWGEVNQPQHF. The whole variable domain, remainder taken from reference TRBV7-2 and TRBJ1-5, is GAGVSQSPSNKVTEKGKDVELRCDPISGHTALYWYRQSLGQGLEFLIYFQGNSAPDKSGLPSDRFSAERTGGSVSTLTIQRTQQEDSAVYLCASSLRWGEVNQPQHFGDGTRLSIL.

This clonotype was recorded at least ten times. The V and J genes are TRBV20-1 and TRBJ1-2; no clear D gene. Germline loops: CDR1 DFQATT, CDR2 SNEGSKA (reference sequence). The CDR3 extends over 14 amino acids. Trimming shortened V by 0 bases and J by 6 bases, and 14 bases separated the two germline ends. CDR3 amino acids: CSARDRDPNHGYTF. As DNA, the CDR3 is TGCAGTGCTAGAGACCGGGATCCGAATCATGGCTACACCTTC.